These 32 T cell receptor beta chains originate from one sample sequenced in a study of radiotherapy plus CTLA-4 blockade in lung cancer. Here immunoSEQ multiplex PCR was the method, and the copy in TCRdb shows in-frame clones only, minus some. Here the sample spans tens of thousands of clones, 80% to 85% being singletons. The sequencing used peripheral blood, collected from a patient treated with radiotherapy plus ipilimumab. These receptors originate from a human donor with non-small cell lung cancer who had stable disease on radiotherapy plus ipilimumab.

The chain uses TRBV6-4 and TRBJ2-1; 8 bases are a match to TRBD1. Germline CDR1 reads MRHNA; CDR2 reads SNTAGT. The CDR3 length is 15 residues. Trimming cost V 3 bases and J 8 bases; bases outside gene matches: 9. In DNA, the CDR3 is TGTGCCAGCAGTGAAGGCAGGGGGCCGTCGGATGAGCAGTTCTTC. Translating it yields CASSEGRGPSDEQFF.

V is TRBV28 and J is TRBJ2-2; D not resolved. Trimming removed 7 bases from V and 9 bases from J, with 15 bases in between. In germline, CDR1 is MDHEN, CDR2 SYDVKM. There are 13 residues in the CDR3. In nucleotides, the CDR3 is TGTGCCAGCACCCTTCGCCCAGCATGGGAGCTGTTTTTT. Translation gives CASTLRPAWELFF.

The V gene is TRBV11-2, the J gene TRBJ2-5, with D possibly TRBD1 on 5 matching bases. Trimming removed 5 bases from V and 4 bases from J, with 14 bases in between. The CDR3 totals 14 residues. CDR1 and CDR2 (germline): SGHAT, FQNNGV. DNA for the CDR3: TGTGCCAGCAGCCTGGGGCCCGGCGGAGAGACCCAGTACTTC. Translation: CASSLGPGGETQYF.

The chain links TRBV12-5 to TRBJ2-2; D is ambiguous. Germline values: CDR1 LGHNT, CDR2 FRNRAP. The ends were cut back, 2 bases at V and 2 bases at J, with 9 bases in the middle. There are 15 residues in the CDR3. CDR3 sequence reads: CASGLWQANTGELFF. The CDR3 DNA sequence: TGTGCTAGTGGTTTGTGGCAGGCCAACACCGGGGAGCTGTTTTTT. The entire variable domain, with the rest obtained from reference TRBV12-5 and TRBJ2-2, is as follows: DARVTQTPRHKVTEMGQEVTMRCQPILGHNTVFWYRQTMMQGLELLAYFRNRAPLDDSGMPKDRFSAEMPDATLATLKIQPSEPRDSAVYFCASGLWQANTGELFFGEGSRLTVL.

V gene TRBV19 combines with J gene TRBJ2-5; no reliable D call. Germline CDR1 and CDR2: LNHDA and SQIVND (reference sequence). The CDR3 consists of 11 residues. V lost 6 bases, J lost 2 bases, and 4 bases lay in between. The CDR3 DNA sequence: TGTGCCAGTAGGCAACAAGAGACCCAGTACTTC. Translated, it gives CASRQQETQYF.

This chain uses TRBV5-6 with TRBJ2-6; D is unresolved. The CDR3 covers 15 residues. Germline values: CDR1 SGHDT, CDR2 YYEEEE. Trimming stripped 5 bases from V and 0 bases from J, with 9 bases between. The CDR3 loop reads CASSPPGSGANVLTF. CDR3 sequence (DNA): TGTGCCAGCAGTCCCCCCGGCTCTGGGGCCAACGTCCTGACTTTC.

This clone has a handful of counts. V and J are TRBV6-6 and TRBJ1-2, with 7 bases matching TRBD1. Trimming at V came to 4 bases and at J to 4 bases, leaving 6 bases not matched to a gene. The germline V gene encodes CDR1 MNHNY and CDR2 SVGAGI (reference sequence). This CDR3 has 14 residues. For the CDR3, the DNA is TGTGCCAGCAGTTCGGAGGGGGACAGCTATGGCTACACCTTC. Translation gives CASSSEGDSYGYTF.

The rearrangement joins TRBV6-1 to TRBJ2-2; tentatively, D is TRBD2 (6 bases). Trimming removed 4 bases at V and 7 bases at J, with 16 bases between. In germline, CDR1 is MNHNS, CDR2 SASEGT. This CDR3 spans 15 amino acids. The DNA of the CDR3 is TGTGCCAGCAGTGGAGGGACTCTCGGCGGCGGGGAGCTGTTTTTT. Translation gives CASSGGTLGGGELFF.

This clone has more than one count but fewer than ten. The CDR3 here is CASSYGRGPNEKLFF. DNA of the CDR3: TGTGCCAGCAGCTACGGACGCGGACCTAATGAAAAACTGTTTTTT. The chain joins TRBV5-4 to TRBJ1-4; D is ambiguous. V gave up 3 bases and J gave up 3 bases, with 12 bases separating them. Germline V gene lookup returns CDR1 SGHNT and CDR2 YYREEE (reference sequence). CDR3 length: 15 amino acids. Combining the CDR3 with reference TRBV5-4 and TRBJ1-4 gives the whole variable domain ETGVTQSPTHLIKTRGQQVTLRCSSQSGHNTVSWYQQALGQGPQFIFQYYREEENGRGNFPPRFSGLQFPNYSSELNVNALELDDSALYLCASSYGRGPNEKLFFGSGTQLSVL.

The chain joins TRBV4-2 to TRBJ2-1; a possible D gene is TRBD2 (6 bases). V lost 0 bases and J 9 bases, leaving 12 bases between the germline ends. Germline CDR1 reads LGHNA; CDR2 reads YNFKEQ. The CDR3 loop spans 14 amino acids. CDR3 sequence: CASSQEGGWVEQFF. In nucleotides, the CDR3 is TGTGCCAGCAGCCAAGAAGGAGGGTGGGTTGAGCAGTTCTTC.

The CDR3 here is CASSPLQSNEQFF. The CDR3 coding sequence is TGTGCCAGCTCACCACTACAGTCAAATGAGCAGTTCTTC. This chain uses TRBV18 with TRBJ2-1, with D unclear. Trimming cost V 1 base and J 7 bases, with 8 bases left between them. Germline V gene lookup returns CDR1 KGHSH and CDR2 LQKENI. This CDR3 is built from 13 residues.

The gene calls are TRBV19 and TRBJ2-2, with D tentatively TRBD1 or TRBD2 (5 bases each). This CDR3 has 15 residues. The V end was cut by 5 bases, the J end by 5 bases, with 15 bases between. From germline, CDR1 is LNHDA and CDR2 SQIVND (reference sequence). CDR3 bases: TGTGCCAGTAGTTGGGTGGGGGACCGGACCGGGGAGCTGTTTTTT. This translates into CASSWVGDRTGELFF. Filled out from reference TRBV19 and TRBJ2-2, the complete variable domain reads DGGITQSPKYLFRKEGQNVTLSCEQNLNHDAMYWYRQDPGQGLRLIYYSQIVNDFQKGDIAEGYSVSREKKESFPLTVTSAQKNPTAFYLCASSWVGDRTGELFFGEGSRLTVL.

This clone has just one count. The chain carries TRBV6-5 and TRBJ1-6; D unclear. V was shortened by 8 bases and J by 0 bases, with 11 bases between the two germline ends. Germline V gives CDR1 MNHEY, CDR2 SVGAGI. The CDR3 has 15 amino acids. The CDR3 DNA follows: TGTGCCAGCGATGGCAGCAGCTCCTATAATTCACCCCTCCACTTT. Encoded protein: CASDGSSSYNSPLHF.

The V and J genes are TRBV9 and TRBJ1-2, with 9 bases aligning to TRBD1. J gave up 3 bases and V 0 bases, and 9 bases lay outside the gene matches. This CDR3 is built from 17 residues. CDR1 and CDR2 (germline): SGDLS, YYNGEE. CDR3 sequence: CASSVGSSGQGDYGYTF. CDR3 in DNA: TGTGCCAGCAGCGTAGGTTCCTCGGGACAGGGAGACTATGGCTACACCTTC.

The V gene is TRBV4-1, the J gene TRBJ2-7; D is uncertain. Between the trimmed V and J ends, which lost 1 base and 6 bases, there was a span of 19 bases. The CDR3 is 16 residues long. CDR1 and CDR2 (germline): MGHRA, YSYEKL. The CDR3 is CASSQVDWVPPGEQYF. The CDR3 coding sequence is TGCGCCAGCAGCCAAGTAGATTGGGTACCACCGGGCGAGCAGTACTTC.

The J gene is TRBJ2-7, the V gene TRBV6-5; D gene uncertain. The germline V gene encodes CDR1 MNHEY and CDR2 SVGAGI. This CDR3 region has 12 residues. The V and J ends lost 5 bases and 4 bases respectively, with 9 bases between them. CDR3 residues: CASSDWGYEQYF. CDR3 nucleotide sequence: TGTGCCAGCAGTGATTGGGGATACGAGCAGTACTTC.

V usage is TRBV2 and J usage is TRBJ1-5, with 8 bases fitting TRBD1. J gave up 3 bases and V 2 bases, and 9 bases lay outside the gene matches. CDR3 length equals 17 residues. Germline assignment: CDR1 SNHLY and CDR2 FYNNEI. The DNA for the CDR3 is TGTGCCAGCAGTGAATACGGACAGGGCCTTCTCAATCAGCCCCAGCATTTT. Translation: CASSEYGQGLLNQPQHF. Drawing the rest from reference TRBV2 and TRBJ1-5, the complete variable domain is EPEVTQTPSHQVTQMGQEVILRCVPISNHLYFYWYRQILGQKVEFLVSFYNNEISEKSEIFDDQFSVERPDGSNFTLKIRSTKLEDSAMYFCASSEYGQGLLNQPQHFGDGTRLSIL.

The V gene is TRBV11-2, the J gene TRBJ2-7; perhaps TRBD1 as D (6 bases). This CDR3 region has 14 residues. Per germline, CDR1 SGHAT and CDR2 FQNNGV. The V gene lost 3 bases and the J gene lost 3 bases, with 12 bases spanning the gap. The CDR3 DNA is TGTGCCAGCAGCTTGGGACATTCACTCTACGAGCAGTACTTC. This codes for CASSLGHSLYEQYF.

The chain carries TRBV28 and TRBJ1-3, with TRBD1 as a possible D gene (5 bases). Germline V gene data show CDR1 as MDHEN and CDR2 as SYDVKM. The ends were cut back, 1 base at V and 0 bases at J, with 7 bases in the middle. The CDR3 has 15 residues. The CDR3 DNA reads as TGTGCCAGCAGTTTATCAGGGACCTCTGGAAACACCATATATTTT. It translates to CASSLSGTSGNTIYF.

Comment on this clone: Within the sample, other DNA sequences also encode this same CDR3. The rearrangement joins TRBV5-1 to TRBJ1-3; the D is unclear. V gave up 3 bases and J gave up 4 bases, with 11 bases separating them. From germline, CDR1 is SGHRS and CDR2 YFSETQ. This CDR3 has 14 residues. The CDR3 spells CASSSAGSGNTIYF. DNA of the CDR3: TGCGCCAGCAGCTCGGCGGGGTCCGGAAACACCATATATTTT.

The gene calls are TRBV7-2 and TRBJ2-5; a possible D gene is TRBD2 (6 bases). Trimming cost V 5 bases and J 5 bases, with 27 bases left between them. The CDR3 has 18 residues. CDR1 is SGHTA, CDR2 FQGNSA, per germline. In DNA, the CDR3 is TGTGCCAGCAGCCGAAGGGGAGCGGGTCTAAGCTTCGGGGAGACCCAGTACTTC. Translation gives CASSRRGAGLSFGETQYF.

The chain employs TRBV21-1 and TRBJ1-5. TRBV21-1 is deemed a pseudogene. This CDR3 has 15 amino acids. CDR3 in amino acids: CASSKVQLTGQPQHF. The CDR3 DNA follows: TGTGCCAGCAGCAAAGTCCAATTAACGGGTCAGCCCCAGCATTTT.

The sample holds one count of this clone. The chain combines TRBV6-5 with TRBJ2-5, with D hard to call. Germline values: CDR1 MNHEY, CDR2 SVGAGI. The V gene lost 2 bases and the J gene lost 3 bases, with 10 bases spanning the gap. The CDR3 is made up of 14 amino acids. Here the CDR3 DNA reads TGTGCCAGCAGTTACACGGTGGTCGAAGAGACCCAGTACTTC. This sequence encodes CASSYTVVEETQYF.

The chain joins TRBV2 to TRBJ2-5; TRBD1 matches at 7 bases. Germline V gene data show CDR1 as SNHLY and CDR2 as FYNNEI. This CDR3 is 13 amino acids long. The V gene end was trimmed by 6 bases and the J gene end by 5 bases; junction bases not matched to a gene: 6. The CDR3 DNA reads TGTGCCAGCAGACGACAGGGCCCCGAGACCCAGTACTTC. Protein product: CASRRQGPETQYF.

V gene TRBV4-2 combines with J gene TRBJ1-1; 9 bases are a match to TRBD1. This CDR3 has 17 amino acids. Per germline, CDR1 LGHNA and CDR2 YNFKEQ. Germline trimming cut 1 base from V and 3 bases from J; bases unmatched to any gene: 9. CDR3 nucleotide sequence: TGTGCCAGCAGCCAAGGGACAGGGGCTGTAGGGGACACTGAAGCTTTCTTT. Its protein product is CASSQGTGAVGDTEAFF.

The chain carries TRBV7-8 and TRBJ2-1, with D possibly being TRBD1 (5 bases). The V end lost 6 bases, the J end lost 8 bases, and 8 bases lay between the germline ends. The CDR3 contains 11 residues. The germline V gene has CDR1 SGHVS and CDR2 FQNEAQ. The CDR3 here is CASSWGHEQFF. CDR3 DNA sequence: TGTGCCAGCAGTTGGGGCCATGAGCAGTTCTTC. The whole variable domain, remainder taken from reference TRBV7-8 and TRBJ2-1, is GAGVSQSPRYKVAKRGQDVALRCDPISGHVSLFWYQQALGQGPEFLTYFQNEAQLDKSGLPSDRFFAERPEGSVSTLKIQRTQQEDSAVYLCASSWGHEQFFGPGTRLTVL.

In this sample, this clone turned up once. CDR3 in DNA: TGTGCCAGCAGAGACCGGGACAGGGCGAACACTGAAGCTTTCTTT. It yields the protein CASRDRDRANTEAFF. The chain couples TRBV6-6 to TRBJ1-1; 9 bases are a match to TRBD1. This CDR3 region has 15 residues. The trim removed 6 bases at V and 1 base at J, leaving 6 bases unmatched. In germline, CDR1 is MNHNY, CDR2 SVGAGI (reference sequence).

V gene TRBV29-1 combines with J gene TRBJ2-5; 14 bases line up with TRBD2. Per the germline V gene, CDR1 is SQVTM and CDR2 is ANQGSEA. Germline trimming cut 7 bases from V and 5 bases from J; bases unmatched to any gene: 18. This CDR3 has 18 residues. CDR3 loop: CSAKPRWGLAGAGETQYF. CDR3 in DNA: TGCAGCGCTAAACCGAGGTGGGGACTAGCGGGAGCTGGGGAGACCCAGTACTTC.

This chain connects TRBV7-9 to TRBJ2-3; 9 bases line up with TRBD1. This CDR3 region has 17 residues. Trimming at V came to 3 bases and at J to 2 bases, leaving 9 bases not matched to a gene. Per the germline V gene, CDR1 is SEHNR and CDR2 is FQNEAQ (reference sequence). The CDR3: CASSFGPGTGNTDTQYF. The DNA of the CDR3 is TGTGCCAGCAGCTTTGGACCCGGGACAGGGAACACAGATACGCAGTATTTT.

The J gene is TRBJ1-1, the V gene TRBV5-5; D remains ambiguous. The length of the CDR3 is 12 residues. V was trimmed by 2 bases and J by 1 base, leaving 3 bases between them. The germline CDR1 and CDR2 sequences are SGHKS and YYEKEE (reference sequence). CDR3 nucleotides: TGTGCCAGCAGCTTTAGGAACACTGAAGCTTTCTTT. Amino acid sequence: CASSFRNTEAFF. The full variable domain, with the rest looked up from reference TRBV5-5 and TRBJ1-1, is DAGVTQSPTHLIKTRGQQVTLRCSPISGHKSVSWYQQVLGQGPQFIFQYYEKEERGRGNFPDRFSARQFPNYSSELNVNALLLGDSALYLCASSFRNTEAFFGQGTRLTVV.

This rearrangement joins TRBV9 to TRBJ1-1, with a possible D match to TRBD1 (6 bases). The CDR3 extends over 14 amino acids. The V end lost 4 bases, the J end lost 5 bases, and 15 bases lay between the germline ends. Germline V lookup: CDR1 SGDLS, CDR2 YYNGEE. CDR3 sequence reads: CASSPGAGWTEAFF. CDR3 sequence (DNA): TGTGCCAGCAGCCCAGGGGCAGGGTGGACTGAAGCTTTCTTT.

The V and J genes are TRBV27 and TRBJ2-5; a possible D gene is TRBD1 (7 bases). CDR1 and CDR2 from the germline V gene are MNHEY and SMNVEV (reference sequence). The CDR3 spans 15 residues. Trimming took off 7 bases at V and 3 bases at J, with 18 bases between the two ends. The CDR3 bases are TGTGCCAGCAAGGGAGGCAGGGGGAAGGAAGAGACCCAGTACTTC. This codes for CASKGGRGKEETQYF.